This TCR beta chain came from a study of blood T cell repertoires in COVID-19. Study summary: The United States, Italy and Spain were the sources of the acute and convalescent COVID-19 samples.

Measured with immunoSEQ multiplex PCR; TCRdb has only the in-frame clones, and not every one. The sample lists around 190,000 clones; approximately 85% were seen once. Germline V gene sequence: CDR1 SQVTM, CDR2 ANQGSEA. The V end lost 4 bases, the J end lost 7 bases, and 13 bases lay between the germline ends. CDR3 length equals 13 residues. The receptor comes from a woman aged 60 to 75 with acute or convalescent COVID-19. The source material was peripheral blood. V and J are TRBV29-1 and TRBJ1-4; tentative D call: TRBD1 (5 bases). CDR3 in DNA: TGCAGCGTTGCCCCGTCGGGGGGTGAAAAACTGTTTTTT. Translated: CSVAPSGGEKLFF.